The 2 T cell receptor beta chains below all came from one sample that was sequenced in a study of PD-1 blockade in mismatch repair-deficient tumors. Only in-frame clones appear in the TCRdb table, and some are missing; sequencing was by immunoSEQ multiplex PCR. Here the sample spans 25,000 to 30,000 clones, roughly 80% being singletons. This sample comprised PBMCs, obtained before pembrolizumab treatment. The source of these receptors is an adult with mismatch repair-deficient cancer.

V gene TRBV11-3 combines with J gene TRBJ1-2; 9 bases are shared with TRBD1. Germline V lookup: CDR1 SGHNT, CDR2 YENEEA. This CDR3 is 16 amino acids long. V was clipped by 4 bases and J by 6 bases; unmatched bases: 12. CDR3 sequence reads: CASSSGTGNHRHGYTF. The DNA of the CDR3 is TGTGCCAGCAGCTCCGGGACAGGGAACCACCGCCATGGCTACACCTTC.

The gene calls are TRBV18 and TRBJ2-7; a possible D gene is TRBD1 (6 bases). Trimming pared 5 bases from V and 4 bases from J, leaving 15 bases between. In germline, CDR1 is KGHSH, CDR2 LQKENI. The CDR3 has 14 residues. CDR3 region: CASSAWDNLYEQYF. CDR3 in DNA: TGTGCCAGCTCAGCTTGGGACAACTTATACGAGCAGTACTTC.